This TCR beta chain was captured in a study of T cells in Graves' hyperthyroidism and ophthalmopathy (dated by TCRdb to the late 2010s). Looking at the study overall: Peripheral blood was collected at initial diagnosis, before any treatment. Whether ophthalmopathy could be predicted prospectively was tested in an independent validation cohort made up of 18 to 20 hyperthyroidism patients plus 17 patients who later progressed to ophthalmopathy. The 100 or so discovery patients were divided at random into training and test sets in a 7:3 ratio. Following sampling, methimazole starting at 30 mg daily was given to hyperthyroidism patients, and high-dose intravenous methylprednisolone was given to ophthalmopathy patients. TCR V-J signatures able to tell the groups apart were searched for in a discovery cohort of 90 to 100 patients, of whom more than 40 had Graves' ophthalmopathy and 57 had stable Graves' hyperthyroidism. Thyroid tissue and blood T-cell repertoires from six or seven Graves' hyperthyroidism patients were also compared in the study. TCR Vbeta CDR3 sequencing of roughly 140 peripheral blood samples (more than 40 ophthalmopathy, 75 hyperthyroidism and about 17 progressor patients) is reported in the paper.

TCR beta CDR3 regions were amplified from RNA transcripts. The first round of RT-PCR for the TCR CDR3 was performed with the HTBI primer set and the Qiagen OneStep RT-PCR kit. A second multiplex PCR round built the libraries, followed by size selection and purification. Sequencing of the libraries was done on an Illumina HiSeq2000 using paired-end 100 bp reads. The authors' pipeline ran thus. SOAPnuke was used to process the raw data, removing reads that contained adapters or uncalled bases, had a mean Phred below 15, or lacked an exact match to the constant primer or identifier. High-quality paired reads were merged using COPE v1.2.5, and each unique nucleotide sequence was defined as a clonotype. Clonotypes were aligned to IMGT TRBV, TRBD and TRBJ reference segments using MiTCR v1.1. Analysis was restricted to V-J combinations with a frequency above 0.0001, which covered about 99% of repertoires. The TCS score was defined as F50 (clonal expansion) divided by E x V (chaos), with BLOSUM62-based TCRdist calculated between CDR3 peptides within each V-J. Welch's t-statistics and random forest reduced 500 to 550 V-J features to roughly 13, which were used in a naive Bayes classifier (R e1071). TCRdb ran its own pipeline on the public reads, namely fastp trimming at Q25 and MiXCR clone calling, and kept in-frame beta chains. Each CDR3 protein appears once, grouped with its most common genes and DNA. The V and J calls and clone size come from TCRdb's table, not from the authors' own analysis. The sample contains approximately 740,000 distinct CDR3 sequences, roughly 15% of them found a single time. The ten largest clones capture about 9.4% of the sample.

For this clonotype: Which antigen it targets is not known. Base qualities are missing; no much larger clone stands one base away.

The paper's findings and limits, for the study overall: Ophthalmopathy was separated from stable hyperthyroidism by a 13 V-J signature model, with roughly 88% sensitivity and 81% to 82% specificity obtained in cross-validation and 80%/75% obtained in testing. No statistical method was used to fix the sample size in advance, and group allocation was not hidden from the investigators. Blood samples also contained most of the expanded thyroid clonotypes (frequency above 0.001), which suggests that blood repertoires may reflect thyroid immune responses. In validation, progression to ophthalmopathy was predicted by the model with 70.59% sensitivity and 72% to 85% specificity, a median of about 6 months before onset.

A patient counted as having stable Graves' hyperthyroidism if no progression to ophthalmopathy occurred over 18 months of follow-up. Hyperthyroidism patients were aged 18 to 65 years and newly diagnosed, with disease duration of less than 2 months. Any patient with an uncontrolled infection, another autoimmune disease, pregnancy or lactation was excluded. Clinical symptoms, serum thyroxine and TRAb, thyroid ultrasound, and orbital computed tomography formed the basis for the diagnoses. PBMCs were separated from 8 to 10 ml of fresh peripheral blood using Ficoll-Paque density gradient centrifugation. Total RNA was extracted using Trizol reagent, and RNA quality was assessed on an Agilent 2100 Bioanalyzer. As encoded in the germline V gene, CDR1 is MNHEY while CDR2 is SVGAGI. Trimmed from V: 2 bases; trimmed from J: 3 bases; junction bases lacking a gene match: 3. The cysteine opens and the phenylalanine closes a CDR3 of 15 amino acids. Of all the DNA, just the CDR3 is kept, 45 bases in frame from base 1.

Input material: blood. Recombination connected TRBV6-5 to TRBJ2-7, with 11 bases in between that match TRBD2. This TCR was sampled from a woman between 18 and 29 years old with Graves' hyperthyroidism. The nucleotide sequence is given as TGTGCCAGCAGTTACACAACTAGCGGGAGCTACGAGCAGTACTTC. Its product reads: CASSYTTSGSYEQYF.